Each of the 13 T cell receptor beta chains below was sequenced from the same sample in a study of T cell repertoires in cytomegalovirus infection. No antigen has been identified for these receptors. TCRdb reprocessed the reads with MiXCR, giving one entry per CDR3 protein. The table lists some 46,000 distinct CDR3 sequences, about 21% of them singletons, with 53% in the top ten. The sample in question was CD8+ T cells from cultured PBMCs, obtained from culture after CMV antigen stimulation. These receptors were collected from a human donor in good health (CMV status not recorded). Some clones in this sample may be carry-over from other donors' samples.

The J gene is TRBJ2-7, the V gene TRBV20-1; 10 nucleotides line up with TRBD2. Germline V gene data show CDR1 as DFQATT and CDR2 as SNEGSKA (reference sequence). The CDR3 length is 15 residues. V lost 3 bases and J lost 5; bases outside the gene matches: 10. The DNA of the CDR3 is TGCAGTGCTAGTTCGGCTAGCGGGAGCCCACACGAGCAGTACTTC. This sequence encodes CSASSASGSPHEQYF.

This clonotype occurred many times. This sequence joins TRBV20-1 and TRBJ2-2, with 9 bases identical to TRBD2. The CDR3 consists of 16 residues. The V segment lost 0 bases and the J segment 3 bases; nucleotides outside the gene matches: 5. CDR1 is DFQATT, CDR2 SNEGSKA, per germline (reference sequence). As DNA, the CDR3 is TGCAGTGCTAGAGATTTGCGGGGGGGCGACACCGGGGAGCTGTTTTTT. Translation: CSARDLRGGDTGELFF.

This clonotype was counted ten times or more. J is TRBJ2-1 and V is TRBV6-4, with TRBD1 as a possible D gene (5 bases). Trimming cost V 4 bases and J 8 bases, with 15 bases left between them. The CDR3 extends over 14 amino acids. Per the germline V gene, CDR1 is MRHNA and CDR2 is SNTAGT. CDR3 in DNA: TGTGCCAGCAGTGCGGAGCAGGGCAGCGATGAGCAGTTCTTC. Residues: CASSAEQGSDEQFF.

The rearrangement uses TRBV14 and TRBJ2-3, with D possibly matching TRBD1 (6 bases). Trimming removed 4 bases at V and 2 bases at J, with 19 bases between. The germline V gene encodes CDR1 SGHDN and CDR2 FVKESK. The CDR3 has 17 amino acids. The DNA of the CDR3 is TGTGCCAGCAGCCCAAGGACAGTATGGGCCTCCACAGATACGCAGTATTTT. This sequence encodes CASSPRTVWASTDTQYF.

This clonotype turned up a few times. This rearrangement joins TRBV12-3 or TRBV12-4 to TRBJ2-3; TRBD2 aligns across 7 bases. V lost 6 bases and J lost 2; bases outside the gene matches: 8. CDR3 size: 15 residues. CDR3 loop: CASSPSGLLTDTQYF. The DNA for the CDR3 is TGTGCCAGCAGCCCGTCGGGACTACTCACAGATACGCAGTATTTT.

This clonotype has just a few counts. The chain links TRBV29-1 to TRBJ2-1; weak D call: TRBD1 (7 bases). From germline, CDR1 is SQVTM and CDR2 ANQGSEA. CDR3 length: 16 residues. V lost 0 bases, J lost 4 bases, and 16 bases lay in between. CDR3 sequence reads: CSVEDLEGQRYNEQFF. In DNA, the CDR3 is TGCAGCGTTGAAGATCTGGAGGGACAGAGATACAATGAGCAGTTCTTC.

V is TRBV27 and J is TRBJ1-5; D is undetermined. This CDR3 contains 14 residues. The ends were cut back, 3 bases at V and 3 bases at J, with 9 bases in the middle. In germline, CDR1 is MNHEY, CDR2 SMNVEV (reference sequence). The CDR3: CASSFPGPNQPQHF. The CDR3 coding sequence is TGTGCCAGCAGTTTCCCCGGGCCCAATCAGCCCCAGCATTTT.

This clonotype showed up many times. This chain uses TRBV24-1 with TRBJ2-1, with TRBD2 identical over 9 bases. The junction had 10 bases not matched to a gene; V was cut back by 5 bases and J by 6 bases. The CDR3 covers 16 residues. The germline CDR1 and CDR2 sequences are KGHDR and SFDVKD. Here the CDR3 reads CATSGRGTSKPNEQFF. Written as DNA, the CDR3 is TGTGCCACCAGTGGGCGGGGGACTAGCAAGCCCAATGAGCAGTTCTTC.

For this clonotype: A junction boundary mismatches the germline segment, possibly from a read error. The chain links TRBV5-5 to TRBJ2-1; 13 bases fit TRBD2. There are 13 residues in the CDR3. Germline V lookup: CDR1 SGHKS, CDR2 YYEKEE (reference sequence). In nucleotides, the CDR3 is TGTGCCAGCAGCTCGGGACTAGCGGGGAAGCAGTGCTTC. The encoded protein is CASSSGLAGKQCF.

This clonotype was seen repeatedly, ten times or more. The chain carries TRBV27 and TRBJ2-4; TRBD2 agrees at 7 bases. Germline CDR1 and CDR2: MNHEY and SMNVEV (reference sequence). Trimming cost V 3 bases and J 1 base; bases outside gene matches: 9. The CDR3 contains 17 residues. The DNA for the CDR3 is TGTGCCAGCAGTTTTCCCTGGGGGGGGAAGGCCAAAAACATTCAGTACTTC. It specifies CASSFPWGGKAKNIQYF.

The V and J genes are TRBV3-1 and TRBJ1-1; D perhaps matches TRBD1 (5 bases). This CDR3 has 14 residues. V lost 5 bases, J lost 4 bases, and 14 bases lay in between. The V gene's germline CDR1 is LGHDT and CDR2 YNNKEL (reference sequence). CDR3 amino acids: CASSKGTGGTEAFF. CDR3 nucleotides: TGTGCCAGCAGCAAAGGGACCGGGGGCACTGAAGCTTTCTTT.

In its sample, this clonotype was seen many times. The chain has TRBV7-9 and TRBJ2-1; TRBD2 aligns across 15 bases. With 5 bases clipped from V and 3 bases from J, the junction kept 8 bases outside the gene matches. In germline, CDR1 is SEHNR, CDR2 FQNEAQ (reference sequence). There are 18 residues in the CDR3. The CDR3 loop reads CASSPGLAGGVGYNEQFF. In DNA, the CDR3 is TGTGCCAGCAGCCCCGGACTAGCGGGAGGGGTGGGCTACAATGAGCAGTTCTTC.

This clonotype appeared many times. This rearrangement joins TRBV28 to TRBJ1-2; no clear D. V gave up 2 bases and J gave up 2 bases, with 15 bases separating them. Germline CDR1 and CDR2: MDHEN and SYDVKM. The CDR3 covers 16 residues. CDR3 region: CASSLTATEKNYGYTF. The CDR3 DNA reads as TGTGCCAGCAGTTTAACAGCTACAGAAAAGAACTATGGCTACACCTTC.